The clone carrying this T cell receptor beta chain was counted only a few times. The antigen is not known. These data are taken from a study of shared clonotypes between healthy human individuals. Study-wide results and caveats: A reduction in generation probabilities was seen for non-shared clonotypes relative to those shared by all four donors. A handful of donors held about 5% of naive CD4 clonotypes in common. Sequencing depth was expected to influence donor clonotype sharing.

Per the germline V gene, CDR1 is SGHRS and CDR2 is YFSETQ. V shed 4 bases, J shed 1 base, and the junction held 7 bases outside the gene matches. The CDR3 runs to 16 residues. Execution of the assay was at deep level. Only in-frame clones appear in the TCRdb table, and some are missing; sequencing was by immunoSEQ multiplex PCR. Of about 660,000 clones in the sample, roughly 70% are singletons; the top ten hold about 1.7%. This chain connects TRBV5-1 to TRBJ2-2; 7 nucleotides align to TRBD2. This receptor was identified in a woman aged 25 to 39 in good health. The sequencing input was memory CD4+ T cells sorted from blood. Subset reported: CD45RA-negative fraction. DNA for the CDR3: TGCGCCAGCAGCCCCCTGGCTAGCGGGAACACCGGGGAGCTGTTTTTT. Protein product: CASSPLASGNTGELFF.